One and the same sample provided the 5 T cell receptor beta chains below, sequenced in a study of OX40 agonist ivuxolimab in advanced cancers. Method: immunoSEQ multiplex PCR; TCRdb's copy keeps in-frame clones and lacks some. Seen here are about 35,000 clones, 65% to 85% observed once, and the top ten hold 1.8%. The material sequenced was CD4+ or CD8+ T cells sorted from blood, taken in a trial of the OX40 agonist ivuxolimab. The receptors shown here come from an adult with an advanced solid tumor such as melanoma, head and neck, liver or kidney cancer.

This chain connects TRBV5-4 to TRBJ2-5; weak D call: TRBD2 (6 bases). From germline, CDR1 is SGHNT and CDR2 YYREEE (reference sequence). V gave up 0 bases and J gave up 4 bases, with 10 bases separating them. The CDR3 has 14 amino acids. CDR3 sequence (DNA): TGTGCCAGCAGCTTGGAATACGGGGGAGAGACCCAGTACTTC. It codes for CASSLEYGGETQYF. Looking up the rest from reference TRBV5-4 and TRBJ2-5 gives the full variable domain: ETGVTQSPTHLIKTRGQQVTLRCSSQSGHNTVSWYQQALGQGPQFIFQYYREEENGRGNFPPRFSGLQFPNYSSELNVNALELDDSALYLCASSLEYGGETQYFGPGTRLLVL.

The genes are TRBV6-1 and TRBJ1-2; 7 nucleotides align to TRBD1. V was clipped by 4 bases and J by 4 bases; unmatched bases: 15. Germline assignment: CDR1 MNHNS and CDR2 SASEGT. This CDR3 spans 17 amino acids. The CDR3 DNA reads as TGTGCCAGCAGTGCAATAGGCGGGGGGACAGCCATCTATGGCTACACCTTC. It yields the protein CASSAIGGGTAIYGYTF.

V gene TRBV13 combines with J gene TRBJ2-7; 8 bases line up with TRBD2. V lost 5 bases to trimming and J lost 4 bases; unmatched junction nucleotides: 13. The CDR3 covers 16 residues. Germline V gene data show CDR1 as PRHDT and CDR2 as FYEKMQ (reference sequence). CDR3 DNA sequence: TGTGCCAGCAGCATATCACGGGTAGCGGGAAAATACGAGCAGTACTTC. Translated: CASSISRVAGKYEQYF.

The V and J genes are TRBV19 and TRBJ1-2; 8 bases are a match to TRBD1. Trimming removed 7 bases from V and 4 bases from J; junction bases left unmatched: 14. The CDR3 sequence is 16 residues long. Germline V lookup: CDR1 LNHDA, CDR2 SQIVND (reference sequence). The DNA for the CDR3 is TGTGCCAGTACCCAGGGGAGACAGGGGTGGGTCTATGGCTACACCTTC. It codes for CASTQGRQGWVYGYTF.

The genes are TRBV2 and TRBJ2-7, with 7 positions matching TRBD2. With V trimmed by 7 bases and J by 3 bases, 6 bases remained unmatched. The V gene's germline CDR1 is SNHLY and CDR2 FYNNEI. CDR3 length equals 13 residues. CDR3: CASTAGRNYEQYF. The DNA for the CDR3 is TGTGCCAGCACAGCGGGGCGAAACTACGAGCAGTACTTC.